These T cell receptor beta chains were read from a single sample in a study of blood T cell repertoires in COVID-19. Assay: immunoSEQ multiplex PCR; the TCRdb copy retains only in-frame clones and omits some. Of 300,000 to 400,000 clones in the sample, around 87% are singletons; the top ten hold 2.3%. Sequencing was performed on peripheral blood. These receptors came from a woman aged 60-75 years with COVID-19, enrolled during active disease. The CDR3 runs from the conserved cysteine through the conserved F or W. D genes are given only for firm matches. Clone size is not always given. Where it is, it says once, few, many or a class for expanded clones.

J | D | V | size | CDR3 | DNA
TRBJ2-7 | TRBD2 | TRBV7-3 | . | CASSLGLADEQYF | TGTGCCAGCAGCTTGGGACTAGCGGACGAGCAGTACTTC
TRBJ2-3 | TRBD2 | TRBV5-1 | . | CATHSGGGTDTQYF | TGCGCCACCCATAGCGGGGGGGGAACAGATACGCAGTATTTT
TRBJ2-2 | TRBD1 | TRBV7-8 | . | CASSWDRGFGTGELFF | TGTGCCAGCAGCTGGGACAGGGGTTTTGGCACCGGGGAGCTGTTTTTT
TRBJ1-3 | TRBD1 | TRBV2 | . | CASRGTGPGNTIYF | TGTGCCAGCAGGGGGACAGGACCTGGAAACACCATATATTTT
TRBJ2-5 | . | TRBV18 | . | CASSRLGQETQYF | TGTGCCAGCTCACGTCTCGGGCAAGAGACCCAGTACTTC
TRBJ2-7 | . | TRBV5-1 | . | CASSLANAGLYEQYF | TGCGCCAGCAGCTTGGCCAACGCAGGTCTCTACGAGCAGTACTTC
TRBJ2-1 | . | TRBV7-9 | . | CASSSSRGMGPEQFF | TGTGCCAGCAGCTCTAGTAGGGGGATGGGGCCTGAGCAGTTCTTC
TRBJ1-4 | . | TRBV12-3/TRBV12-4 | . | CASSYSEKLFF | TGTGCCAGCAGTTACAGTGAAAAACTGTTTTTT
TRBJ1-1 | TRBD1 | TRBV7-9 | few | CASIFRDRVTEAFF | TGTGCCAGCATCTTCCGGGACAGGGTGACTGAAGCTTTCTTT
TRBJ1-2 | . | TRBV29-1 | few | CSVPDSPANYGYTF | TGCAGCGTCCCGGACAGCCCCGCGAACTATGGCTACACCTTC
TRBJ1-1 | . | TRBV6-6 | few | CASTLDFESTEAFF | TGTGCCAGCACCCTAGACTTCGAGAGCACTGAAGCTTTCTTT
TRBJ1-2 | TRBD1 | TRBV19 | . | CASSSPDRGLGYTF | TGTGCCAGTAGTTCCCCTGACAGGGGGCTGGGCTACACCTTC
TRBJ1-6 | TRBD1 | TRBV6-4 | . | CASSLGQGGSPLHF | TGTGCCAGCTCCCTTGGACAGGGAGGCTCACCCCTCCACTTT
TRBJ1-1 | . | TRBV29-1 | . | CSVEEGGTGNTEAFF | TGCAGCGTTGAAGAAGGAGGAACGGGGAACACTGAAGCTTTCTTT
TRBJ1-3 | TRBD1 | TRBV6-5 | . | CASSRDSGNTIYF | TGTGCCAGCAGTCGGGACAGTGGAAACACCATATATTTT
TRBJ2-3 | . | TRBV6-4 | . | CASSDQGGGTDTQYF | TGTGCCAGCAGTGACCAGGGAGGGGGGACAGATACGCAGTATTTT
TRBJ2-7 | TRBD1 | TRBV27 | . | CASSRTGGSEQYF | TGTGCCAGTAGCCGGACAGGGGGCTCCGAGCAGTACTTC
TRBJ2-6 | TRBD2 | TRBV2 | . | CATRAGVGANVLTF | TGTGCCACGCGGGCGGGGGTTGGGGCCAACGTCCTGACTTTC
TRBJ2-1 | . | TRBV7-9 | . | CASSPPGNEQFF | TGTGCCAGCAGCCCCCCGGGGAATGAGCAGTTCTTC
TRBJ1-6 | . | TRBV6-6 | . | CASSSSSYNSPLHF | TGTGCCAGCAGTTCTAGCTCCTATAATTCACCCCTCCACTTT
TRBJ1-1 | TRBD1 | TRBV30 | once | CAWSRQGYAEAFF | TGTGCCTGGAGTAGACAGGGGTACGCTGAAGCTTTCTTT
TRBJ2-7 | TRBD1 | TRBV12-3/TRBV12-4 | . | CASGGQGAGEQYF | TGTGCCAGCGGTGGACAGGGGGCAGGAGAGCAGTACTTC
TRBJ1-2 | . | TRBV7-2 | . | CASSRKGGYTF | TGTGCCAGCAGCCGAAAGGGGGGCTACACCTTC
TRBJ2-2 | . | TRBV7-2 | . | CASSFRHPWNTGELFF | TGTGCCAGCAGCTTCCGACACCCCTGGAACACCGGGGAGCTGTTTTTT
TRBJ2-2 | TRBD1 | TRBV24-1 | . | CATSDYRGRFTGELFF | TGTGCCACCAGTGATTACAGGGGGCGATTTACCGGGGAGCTGTTTTTT
TRBJ2-1 | TRBD1 | TRBV27 | . | CASRGQGSYNEQFF | TGTGCCAGCAGAGGACAGGGGTCCTACAATGAGCAGTTCTTC
TRBJ1-3 | . | TRBV7-9 | . | CASSFNSGNTIYF | TGTGCCAGCAGCTTTAACTCTGGAAACACCATATATTTT
TRBJ1-2 | . | TRBV19 | . | CASRETGLIPGYTF | TGTGCCAGTAGGGAAACAGGGCTCATTCCTGGCTACACCTTC
TRBJ1-1 | . | TRBV12-5 | . | CASGFSLSTEAFF | TGTGCTAGTGGTTTTTCCTTGAGCACTGAAGCTTTCTTT
TRBJ2-3 | TRBD1 | TRBV16 | . | CASSQSVGTGRADTQYF | TGTGCCAGCAGCCAATCGGTCGGGACAGGGAGGGCAGATACGCAGTATTTT
TRBJ1-2 | TRBD1 | TRBV12-5 | . | CASGSVVQGARGARYGYTF | TGTGCTAGTGGTTCGGTGGTGCAGGGGGCGAGAGGAGCCCGATATGGCTACACCTTC
TRBJ2-3 | TRBD2 | TRBV4-2 | . | CASSQLEPGLVLDTQYF | TGTGCCAGCAGCCAATTAGAACCGGGACTAGTGTTAGATACGCAGTATTTT
TRBJ2-7 | . | TRBV7-2 | once | CASSLYWVRTGSYEQYF | TGTGCCAGCAGCTTATACTGGGTTAGGACTGGGTCCTACGAGCAGTACTTC
TRBJ1-1 | . | TRBV28 | . | CASRFLNTEAFF | TGTGCCAGCAGATTCTTGAACACTGAAGCTTTCTTT
TRBJ2-7 | TRBD1 | TRBV5-8 | . | CASSPRDRGPINF | TGTGCCAGCAGCCCCCGGGACAGGGGGCCCATAAACTTC
TRBJ1-5 | TRBD1 | TRBV6-5 | . | CASQGASGNQPQHF | TGTGCCAGCCAGGGGGCGTCTGGGAATCAGCCCCAGCATTTT
TRBJ1-2 | . | TRBV12-3/TRBV12-4 | . | CASGVVMGLGYTF | TGTGCCAGCGGTGTTGTGATGGGCTTGGGCTACACCTTC
TRBJ2-3 | . | TRBV9 | . | CASSVASLRPTDTQYF | TGTGCCAGCAGCGTAGCAAGTCTGAGGCCCACAGATACGCAGTATTTT
TRBJ1-1 | . | TRBV10-3 | . | CAISEWQSNTEAFF | TGTGCCATCAGTGAGTGGCAGTCGAACACTGAAGCTTTCTTT
TRBJ1-2 | TRBD1 | TRBV10-3 | . | CAIRTGPRYGYTF | TGTGCCATCCGGACAGGGCCCCGTTATGGCTACACCTTC
TRBJ2-1 | . | TRBV15 | . | CATSRDVDWGSYNEQFF | TGTGCCACCAGCAGAGATGTGGACTGGGGTTCCTACAATGAGCAGTTCTTC
TRBJ2-3 | . | TRBV7-7 | . | CASSLMSGSGTDTQYF | TGTGCCAGCAGCTTAATGTCAGGATCTGGCACAGATACGCAGTATTTT